A single sample gave rise to the 21 T cell receptor beta chains below, sequenced in a study of cytomegalovirus exposure and HLA in healthy donors. The PCR employed 60 Vbeta primers together with 13 Jbeta primers. The method was immunoSEQ multiplex PCR; TCRdb's version includes in-frame clones alone and lacks a portion of them. The sample lists some 55,000 clones, about 79% occurring once. Sequences were obtained from PBMCs. The receptors were sampled from a man in his forties or fifties in good health and CMV-seronegative.

This chain links TRBV29-1 with TRBJ1-5; 7 bases agree with TRBD1. The CDR3 is 13 amino acids. The junction had 6 bases not matched to a gene; V was cut back by 4 bases and J by 6 bases. CDR1 is SQVTM and CDR2 is ANQGSEA in the germline V gene. The CDR3 spells CSVAQGRTQPQHF. The CDR3 coding sequence is TGCAGCGTTGCACAGGGGAGGACTCAGCCCCAGCATTTT.

CDR3 DNA: TGTGCCAGCAGCTTGGCAGGCCTCACCAACACCGGGGAGCTGTTTTTT. Its translation is CASSLAGLTNTGELFF. This sequence joins TRBV5-4 and TRBJ2-2; D remains unclear. V was shortened by 0 bases and J by 2 bases, with 11 bases between the two germline ends. Per the germline V gene, CDR1 is SGHNT and CDR2 is YYREEE (reference sequence). This CDR3 is 16 amino acids long.

The J gene is TRBJ2-4, the V gene TRBV2; D gene uncertain. The ends were cut back, 2 bases at V and 0 bases at J, with 11 bases in the middle. This CDR3 region has 16 residues. The germline gives CDR1 SNHLY, CDR2 FYNNEI. The CDR3 sequence: CASSEYQSRAKNIQYF. CDR3 nucleotides: TGTGCCAGCAGTGAATACCAATCGAGAGCCAAAAACATTCAGTACTTC.

The chain carries TRBV30 and TRBJ1-1; D call uncertain. The CDR3 totals 11 residues. V lost 0 bases and J 10 bases, leaving 9 bases between the germline ends. Looked up from germline, CDR1 is GTSNPN and CDR2 is SVGIG (reference sequence). As DNA, the CDR3 is TGTGCCTGGAGTGTTGGGCGGGGAGCTTTCTTT. Protein product: CAWSVGRGAFF.

The chain uses TRBV19 and TRBJ2-3; D is possibly TRBD2 (5 bases). CDR1 and CDR2 from the germline V gene are LNHDA and SQIVND (reference sequence). V lost 7 bases, J lost 4 bases, and 15 bases lay in between. CDR3 length equals 14 residues. CDR3: CASTQGLASDTQYF. The CDR3 DNA reads as TGTGCCAGTACCCAAGGGCTAGCTTCAGATACGCAGTATTTT.

The chain combines TRBV5-1 with TRBJ1-2; D is unresolved. The CDR3 loop spans 12 amino acids. The V end was cut by 4 bases, the J end by 7 bases, with 11 bases between. Looked up from germline, CDR1 is SGHRS and CDR2 is YFSETQ. The CDR3, as DNA: TGCGCCAGCAGCCCCGCAGGCCCTGGCTACACCTTC. It specifies CASSPAGPGYTF.

This clone was counted a single time. V gene TRBV7-2 combines with J gene TRBJ2-2; maybe TRBD1 (6 bases). V lost 3 bases to trimming and J lost 5 bases, with 19 bases between them. The length of the CDR3 is 17 residues. The germline V gene has CDR1 SGHTA and CDR2 FQGNSA. CDR3 DNA: TGTGCCAGCAGCTTTAGGACAGTTGAAACGTGGACCGGGGAGCTGTTTTTT. Translated, it gives CASSFRTVETWTGELFF.

This clone has only a few counts. The rearrangement uses TRBV4-2 and TRBJ1-2, with 8 bases fitting TRBD1. The CDR3 runs to 15 residues. Germline V gene lookup returns CDR1 LGHNA and CDR2 YNFKEQ. J was trimmed by 2 bases and V by 2 bases; bases with no gene match: 4. The CDR3 spells CASSQQTGANYGYTF. For the CDR3, the DNA is TGTGCCAGCAGCCAACAGACAGGGGCAAACTATGGCTACACCTTC.

This clone was seen only a few times. The chain is built from TRBV2 and TRBJ1-4; perhaps TRBD1 as D (6 bases). The CDR3 sequence is 15 residues long. The V gene lost 1 base and the J gene lost 6 bases, with 12 bases spanning the gap. Germline CDR1 and CDR2: SNHLY and FYNNEI. The CDR3 bases are TGTGCCAGCAGTGAAGTTTGGGGGCGGGATGAAAAACTGTTTTTT. Its translation: CASSEVWGRDEKLFF.

The rearrangement uses TRBV30 and TRBJ1-6; D is possibly TRBD1 (6 bases). The CDR3 runs 17 residues. V was shortened by 5 bases and J by 5 bases, with 22 bases between the two germline ends. CDR1 and CDR2 from the germline V gene are GTSNPN and SVGIG (reference sequence). CDR3 coding DNA: TGTGCCTGGGCCGCAACGGGGGGGCGAGAGAATAATTCACCCCTCCACTTT. It is translated as CAWAATGGRENNSPLHF.

This chain connects TRBV19 to TRBJ1-6, with a possible D match to TRBD1 (6 bases). V lost 6 bases to trimming and J lost 5 bases, with 17 bases between them. The CDR3 runs to 16 residues. The germline CDR1 and CDR2 sequences are LNHDA and SQIVND (reference sequence). This chain's CDR3 is CASRKGGPFNNSPLHF. The CDR3 DNA reads as TGTGCCAGTAGAAAAGGGGGTCCGTTTAATAATTCACCCCTCCACTTT.

The chain carries TRBV19 and TRBJ2-1, with 8 nucleotides matching TRBD1. J lost 3 bases, V lost 7 bases, and 8 bases had no gene match. Germline V gene lookup returns CDR1 LNHDA and CDR2 SQIVND (reference sequence). The CDR3 runs to 15 residues. The CDR3 spells CASTRQGTGYNEQFF. CDR3 in DNA: TGTGCCAGTACCCGTCAAGGGACAGGCTACAATGAGCAGTTCTTC.

Concerning this clone: Mismatch with germline at one junction end may stem from a read error. The chain links TRBV25-1 to TRBJ1-2; D gene ambiguous. Germline-derived CDR1 and CDR2 are MGHDK and SYGVNS. The CDR3 runs to 13 residues. CDR3 residues: CVSRTDSNYGYTF. CDR3 nucleotides: TGTGTCAGCAGGACGGACTCGAACTATGGCTACACCTTC.

The CDR3 region is CASSEGTGASATPGANVLTF. The CDR3 DNA sequence: TGCGCCAGCAGTGAGGGGACAGGGGCGAGCGCGACCCCTGGGGCCAACGTCCTGACTTTC. J is TRBJ2-6 and V is TRBV10-2; 10 bases agree with TRBD1. With 2 bases clipped from V and 2 bases from J, the junction kept 12 bases outside the gene matches. Germline assignment: CDR1 WSHSY and CDR2 SAAADI. The CDR3 runs to 20 residues.

The chain links TRBV27 to TRBJ2-3, with D perhaps TRBD1 (5 bases). V dropped 4 bases and J dropped 14 bases, with 13 bases sitting between them. The CDR3 sequence is 11 residues long. The V gene's germline CDR1 is MNHEY and CDR2 SMNVEV (reference sequence). CDR3: CASSSWGALYF. DNA for the CDR3: TGTGCCAGCAGTTCCTGGGGCGCGCTGTATTTT.

This chain links TRBV6-5 with TRBJ2-1; D perhaps matches TRBD1 (6 bases). Trimming took off 0 bases at V and 2 bases at J, with 11 bases between the two ends. CDR3 size: 16 residues. Germline CDR1 is MNHEY and CDR2 is SVGAGI. This chain's CDR3 is CASSYSSGTTYNEQFF. CDR3 bases: TGTGCCAGCAGTTACTCATCGGGGACAACCTACAATGAGCAGTTCTTC.

This clone was seen a few times. The rearrangement joins TRBV2 to TRBJ2-4; D unclear. V was trimmed by 7 bases and J by 4 bases, leaving 8 bases between them. This CDR3 comprises 12 residues. CDR1 and CDR2 from the germline V gene are SNHLY and FYNNEI. CDR3 nucleotides: TGTGCCAGCACGGTCGATAAAAACATTCAGTACTTC. Protein: CASTVDKNIQYF.

This clone appeared once. The V call is TRBV27, the J call TRBJ2-4; 7 bases match TRBD1. Per germline, CDR1 MNHEY and CDR2 SMNVEV (reference sequence). With 6 bases clipped from V and 0 bases from J, the junction kept 17 bases outside the gene matches. The CDR3 length is 19 residues. The CDR3 DNA reads as TGTGCCAGCAGGCCCGTGTTAAACCGGGACAGACTAGCCAAAAACATTCAGTACTTC. Translated: CASRPVLNRDRLAKNIQYF.

The chain is built from TRBV19 and TRBJ2-3; maybe TRBD2 (6 bases). The V and J ends lost 4 bases and 5 bases respectively, with 13 bases between them. From germline, CDR1 is LNHDA and CDR2 SQIVND (reference sequence). The CDR3 is 14 amino acids. The CDR3 spells CASSTQGGVDTQYF. The CDR3 region has the DNA TGTGCCAGTAGTACGCAGGGAGGAGTAGATACGCAGTATTTT.

This clone turned up a few times. The genes are TRBV5-1 and TRBJ2-3, with D tentatively TRBD1 (5 bases). Germline V gene sequence: CDR1 SGHRS, CDR2 YFSETQ. The CDR3 length is 14 residues. The V gene lost 0 bases and the J gene lost 6 bases, with 11 bases spanning the gap. The DNA for the CDR3 is TGCGCCAGCAGCTTGGTTGGGGCCGGGGATACGCAGTATTTT. It is translated as CASSLVGAGDTQYF.

The chain recombines TRBV6-6 with TRBJ2-4, with 9 bases that match TRBD1. Germline V gene lookup returns CDR1 MNHNY and CDR2 SVGAGI (reference sequence). There are 15 residues in the CDR3. V lost 5 bases and J lost 8; bases outside the gene matches: 10. CDR3 bases: TGTGCCAGCAGTCTGAGGGACAGGGTGTGGGACATTCAGTACTTC. Amino acid sequence: CASSLRDRVWDIQYF.